What follows is one T cell receptor (beta chain) and its context. This clone's antigen is unknown. Sequencing took place on a NextSeq 550. The Human TCR Profiling Kit (MiLaboratory) was used to make UMI-labeled 5' RACE TRB cDNA libraries. The full amount of extracted RNA was used for cDNA synthesis, and the full amount of resulting cDNA was used for PCR amplification. Libraries were prepared in parallel using an identical number of PCR cycles. Concerning the study's data processing: About 53,000 +/- 9,400 unique UMI-labeled TRB cDNA molecules per library were extracted with MIGEC and MiXCR, with at least two reads per UMI required. On average, each library contained approximately 40,000 +/- 10,000 functional in-frame TRB CDR3 nucleotide clonotypes without stop codons. Diversity metrics, including normalized Shannon-Wiener and Chao1, were computed in VDJtools after downsampling to 5000 UMI-labeled TRB molecules per sample. VDJtools computed clonotype-size-weighted physicochemical properties of the central five CDR3 residues: interaction energy, strength, volume and Kidera factor 4. Through TCRdb reprocessing, the reads give one entry per CDR3 protein sequence; DNA is omitted. TCRdb's processing, not the authors' own work, is the source of the V and J calls. The sample's clone listing holds roughly 40,000 distinct CDR3 sequences. The ten largest clones capture 1.5% to 2% of the sample.

The CDR3, cysteine through phenylalanine, is 14 amino acids long. No DNA is recorded. CDR1 and CDR2 were assigned from the germline V gene as SGHVS and FNYEAQ. Each CD8+ T cell subset was flow-sorted in triplicate, with 300,000 cells per subset placed directly into RLT lysis buffer. To keep memory contaminants out, a stringent definition of naive CD8+ T cells was applied: CD45RO-CCR7+CD27+CD95-. Standard density gradient centrifugation was used to isolate peripheral blood mononuclear cells from buffy coats. Naive CXCR3-negative and CXCR3-positive CD8+ T cells were flow-sorted using a FACSAria III. An RNeasy Mini Kit was used to extract total RNA from the sorted cells. These data originate in a study of CXCR3-negative and CXCR3-positive naive CD8 T cells (dated by TCRdb to the late 2010s). Study-level background: About 150 million TRB reads were obtained in total, roughly 1.5 +/- 0.3 million reads per library. Data from around ten donors, pooled across two independent experiments, went into the diversity and physicochemical repertoire analyses. The TRBV-TRBJ cluster analysis covered naive subsets from about 5 donors and memory cells from 3 donors. Findings and caveats that apply to the study as a whole: Repertoire diversity was comparably high in both naive subsets but much lower in memory CD8+ T cells. Because surface CD5, which has been linked to self-reactivity in mice, was comparable between naive subsets, TCR interaction strength was also inferred from TRB CDR3 physicochemical properties. Freshly isolated PBMCs were used for most assays because CXCR3 expression partially decreased after cryopreservation. Similar TRBV-TRBJ usage was shown by naive CXCR3-negative and CXCR3-positive cells from the same donor, whereas distinct patterns were shown by memory cells. TRB CDR3s from CXCR3-positive naive cells showed higher hydrophobicity (lower Kidera factor 4), lower energy, and higher strength and volume indices than CXCR3-negative naive cells.

This chain is built from TRBV7-6 and TRBJ2-1; TCRdb's D gene call, TRBD1, goes unchecked for lack of DNA. Material for sequencing was naive CXCR3- CD8+ T cells from blood. The sample's cell subset or site label is to be understood as: CD45RO-CCR7+CD27+CD95- naive CD8+ T cells lacking CXCR3 (TNR3-). The source is a human donor in good health. Some clones in this sample may be carry-over from other donors' samples. The CDR3 amino acid sequence is: CASSFGTGDNEQFF.